This T cell receptor beta chain was sequenced for a study of shared clonotypes between healthy human individuals. Study results and caveats: Across subsets, estimated richness was generally greater for naive than for memory populations.

Here immunoSEQ multiplex PCR was the method, and the copy in TCRdb shows in-frame clones only, minus some. Here the sample spans some 550,000 clones, approximately 97% being singletons. Points on this clone: Its specificity is unknown.

Trimming took 1 base from V and 1 from J, leaving 17 bases between them. Germline CDR1 reads SGHDN; CDR2 reads FVKESK. This CDR3 has 18 amino acids. The clonotype was recovered from a woman in her 30s in good health. The chain links TRBV14 to TRBJ2-4; D gene ambiguous. Sequencing was performed on naive CD4+ T cells sorted from blood. Noted subset: CD45RA+ positively selected. CDR3 sequence (DNA): TGTGCCAGCAGCCAAGCCCCGTTCGCGTCGGCGGCCAAAAACATTCAGTACTTC. Its translation: CASSQAPFASAAKNIQYF. Combining the CDR3 with reference TRBV14 and TRBJ2-4 gives the whole variable domain EAGVTQFPSHSVIEKGQTVTLRCDPISGHDNLYWYRRVMGKEIKFLLHFVKESKQDESGMPNNRFLAERTGGTYSTLKVQPAELEDSGVYFCASSQAPFASAAKNIQYFGAGTRLSVL.